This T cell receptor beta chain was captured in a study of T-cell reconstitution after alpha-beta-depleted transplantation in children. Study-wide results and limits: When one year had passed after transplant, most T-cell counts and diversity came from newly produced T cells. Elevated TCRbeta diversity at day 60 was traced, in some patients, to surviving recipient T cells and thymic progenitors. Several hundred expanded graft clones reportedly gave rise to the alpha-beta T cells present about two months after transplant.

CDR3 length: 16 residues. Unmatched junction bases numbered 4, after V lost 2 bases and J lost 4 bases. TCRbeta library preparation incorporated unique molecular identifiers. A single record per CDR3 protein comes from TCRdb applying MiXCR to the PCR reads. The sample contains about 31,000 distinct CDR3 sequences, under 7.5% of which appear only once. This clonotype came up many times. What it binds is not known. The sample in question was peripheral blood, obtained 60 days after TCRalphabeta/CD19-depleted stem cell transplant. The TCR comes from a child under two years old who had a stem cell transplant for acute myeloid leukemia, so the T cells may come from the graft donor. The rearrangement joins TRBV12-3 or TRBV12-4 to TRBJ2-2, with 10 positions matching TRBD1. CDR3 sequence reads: CASSLRTGGLTGELFF. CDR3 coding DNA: TGTGCCAGCAGTTTACGGACAGGGGGGCTCACCGGGGAGCTGTTTTTT.